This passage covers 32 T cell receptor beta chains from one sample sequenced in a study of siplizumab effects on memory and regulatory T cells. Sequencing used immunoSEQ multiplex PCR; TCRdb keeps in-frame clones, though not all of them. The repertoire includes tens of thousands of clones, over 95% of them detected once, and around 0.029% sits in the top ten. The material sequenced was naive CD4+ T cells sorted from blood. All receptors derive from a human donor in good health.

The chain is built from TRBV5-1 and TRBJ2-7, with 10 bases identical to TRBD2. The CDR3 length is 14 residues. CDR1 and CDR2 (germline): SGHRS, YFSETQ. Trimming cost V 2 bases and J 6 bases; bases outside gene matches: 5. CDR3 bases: TGCGCCAGCAGCTTTGGCCAGCGGGGGGGCGAGCAGTACTTC. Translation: CASSFGQRGGEQYF.

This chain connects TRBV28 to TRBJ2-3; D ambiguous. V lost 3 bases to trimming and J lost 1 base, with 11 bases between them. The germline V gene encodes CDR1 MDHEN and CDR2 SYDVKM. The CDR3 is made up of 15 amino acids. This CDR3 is CASSFDDARTDTQYF. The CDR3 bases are TGTGCCAGCAGTTTTGATGACGCCCGCACAGATACGCAGTATTTT.

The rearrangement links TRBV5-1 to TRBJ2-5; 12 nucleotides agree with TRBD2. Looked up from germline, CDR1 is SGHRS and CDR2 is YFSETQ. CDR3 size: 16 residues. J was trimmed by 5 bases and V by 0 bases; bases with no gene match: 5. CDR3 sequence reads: CASSLGLAGDGETQYF. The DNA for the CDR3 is TGCGCCAGCAGCTTGGGACTAGCGGGGGACGGGGAGACCCAGTACTTC.

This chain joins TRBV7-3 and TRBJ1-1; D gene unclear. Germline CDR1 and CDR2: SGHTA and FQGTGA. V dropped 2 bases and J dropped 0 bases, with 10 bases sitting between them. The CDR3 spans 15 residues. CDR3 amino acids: CASSLLSAMNTEAFF. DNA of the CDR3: TGTGCCAGCAGCTTACTTTCAGCCATGAACACTGAAGCTTTCTTT. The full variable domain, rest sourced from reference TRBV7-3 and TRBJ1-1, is GAGVSQTPSNKVTEKGKYVELRCDPISGHTALYWYRQSLGQGPEFLIYFQGTGAADDSGLPNDRFFAVRPEGSVSTLKIQRTERGDSAVYLCASSLLSAMNTEAFFGQGTRLTVV.

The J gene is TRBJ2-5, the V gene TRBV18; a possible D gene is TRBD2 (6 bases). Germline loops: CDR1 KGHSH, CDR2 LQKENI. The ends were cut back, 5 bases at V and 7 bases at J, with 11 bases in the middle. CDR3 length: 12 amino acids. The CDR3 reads CASSAGGMTQYF. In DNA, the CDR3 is TGTGCCAGCTCAGCTGGAGGGATGACCCAGTACTTC.

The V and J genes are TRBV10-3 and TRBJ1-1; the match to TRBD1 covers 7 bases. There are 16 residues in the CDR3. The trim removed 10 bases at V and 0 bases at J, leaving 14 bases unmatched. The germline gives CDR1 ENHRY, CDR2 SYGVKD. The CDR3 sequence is CATRPLGGGLNTEAFF. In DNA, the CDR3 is TGTGCCACCAGACCCTTAGGGGGCGGTCTGAACACTGAAGCTTTCTTT.

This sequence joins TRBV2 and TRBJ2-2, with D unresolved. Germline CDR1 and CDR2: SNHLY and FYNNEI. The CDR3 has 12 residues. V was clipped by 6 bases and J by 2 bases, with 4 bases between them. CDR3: CASRQNTGELFF. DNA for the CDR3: TGTGCCAGCAGACAAAACACCGGGGAGCTGTTTTTT. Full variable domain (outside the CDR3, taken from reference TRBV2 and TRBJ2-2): EPEVTQTPSHQVTQMGQEVILRCVPISNHLYFYWYRQILGQKVEFLVSFYNNEISEKSEIFDDQFSVERPDGSNFTLKIRSTKLEDSAMYFCASRQNTGELFFGEGSRLTVL.

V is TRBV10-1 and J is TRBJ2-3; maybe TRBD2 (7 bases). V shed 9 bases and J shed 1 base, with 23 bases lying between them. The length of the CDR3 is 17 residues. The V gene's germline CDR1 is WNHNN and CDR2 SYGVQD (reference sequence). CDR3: CARGVSPGGLGTDTQYF. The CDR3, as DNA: TGCGCCAGGGGGGTTTCCCCGGGGGGCCTCGGCACAGATACGCAGTATTTT.

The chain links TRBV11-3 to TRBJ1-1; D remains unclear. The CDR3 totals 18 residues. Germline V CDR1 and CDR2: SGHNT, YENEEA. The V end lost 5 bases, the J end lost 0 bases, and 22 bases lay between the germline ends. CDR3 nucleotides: TGTGCCAGCAGCCGTGCTTCCAAGGCCGGACTCATGAACACTGAAGCTTTCTTT. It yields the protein CASSRASKAGLMNTEAFF.

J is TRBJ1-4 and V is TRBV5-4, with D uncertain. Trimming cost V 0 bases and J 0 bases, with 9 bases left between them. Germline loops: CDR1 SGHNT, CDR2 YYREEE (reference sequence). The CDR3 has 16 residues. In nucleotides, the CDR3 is TGTGCCAGCAGCTTGGCTTCGGCAGCAACTAATGAAAAACTGTTTTTT. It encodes CASSLASAATNEKLFF.

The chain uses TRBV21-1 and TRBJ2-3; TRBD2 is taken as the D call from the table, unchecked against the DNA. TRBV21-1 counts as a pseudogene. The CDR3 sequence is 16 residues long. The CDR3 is CASSKDGVHNTDTQYF. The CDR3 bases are TGTGCCAGCAGCAAAGACGGGGTTCACAACACAGATACGCAGTATTTT.

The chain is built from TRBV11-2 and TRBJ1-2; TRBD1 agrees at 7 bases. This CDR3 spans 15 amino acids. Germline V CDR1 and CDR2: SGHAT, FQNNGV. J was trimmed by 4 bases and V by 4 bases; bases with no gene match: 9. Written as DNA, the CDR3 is TGTGCCAGCAGCTCCAAACCCCGACAGGGCTATGGCTACACCTTC. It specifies CASSSKPRQGYGYTF.

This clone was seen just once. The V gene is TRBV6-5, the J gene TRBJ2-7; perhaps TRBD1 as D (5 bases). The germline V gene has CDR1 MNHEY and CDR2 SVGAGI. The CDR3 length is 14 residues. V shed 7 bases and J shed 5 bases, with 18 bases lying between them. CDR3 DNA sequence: TGTGCCAGCACCTCGTGGCAGGGTTTCCACGAGCAGTACTTC. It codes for CASTSWQGFHEQYF.

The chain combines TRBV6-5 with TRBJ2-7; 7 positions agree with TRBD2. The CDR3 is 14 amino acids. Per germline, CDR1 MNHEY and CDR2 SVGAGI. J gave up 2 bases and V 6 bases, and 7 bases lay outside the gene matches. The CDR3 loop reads CASRRAGPAYEQYF. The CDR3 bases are TGTGCCAGCAGAAGAGCGGGGCCCGCCTACGAGCAGTACTTC.

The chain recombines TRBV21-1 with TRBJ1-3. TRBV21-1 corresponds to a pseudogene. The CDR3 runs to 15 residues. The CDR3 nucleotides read TGTGCCACGATATGCCTGACTCACTCTGGAAACACCATATATTTT. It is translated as CATICLTHSGNTIYF.

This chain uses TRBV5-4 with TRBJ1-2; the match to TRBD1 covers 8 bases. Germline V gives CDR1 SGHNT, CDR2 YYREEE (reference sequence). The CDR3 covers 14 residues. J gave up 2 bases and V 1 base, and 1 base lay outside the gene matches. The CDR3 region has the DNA TGTGCCAGCAGCTTGAACAGGGGGAACTATGGCTACACCTTC. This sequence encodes CASSLNRGNYGYTF.

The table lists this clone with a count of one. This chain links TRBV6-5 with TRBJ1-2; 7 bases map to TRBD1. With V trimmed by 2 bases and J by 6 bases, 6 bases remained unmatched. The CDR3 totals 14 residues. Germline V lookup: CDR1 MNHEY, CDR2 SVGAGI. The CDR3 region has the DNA TGTGCCAGCAGTTACGCGACAGGGCGGGATGGCTACACCTTC. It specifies CASSYATGRDGYTF.

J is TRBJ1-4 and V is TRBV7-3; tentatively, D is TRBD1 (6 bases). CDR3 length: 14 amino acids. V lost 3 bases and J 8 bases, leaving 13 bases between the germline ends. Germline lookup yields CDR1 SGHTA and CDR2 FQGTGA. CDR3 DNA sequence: TGTGCCAGCAGCTTGGCAGGGGCGGGGGAAAAACTGTTTTTT. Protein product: CASSLAGAGEKLFF.

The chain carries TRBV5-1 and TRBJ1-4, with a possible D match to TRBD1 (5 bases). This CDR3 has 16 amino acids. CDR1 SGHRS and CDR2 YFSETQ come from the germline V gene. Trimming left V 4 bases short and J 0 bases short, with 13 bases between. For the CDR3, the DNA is TGCGCCAGCAGCCCTTGGACATCTCCAACTAATGAAAAACTGTTTTTT. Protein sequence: CASSPWTSPTNEKLFF.

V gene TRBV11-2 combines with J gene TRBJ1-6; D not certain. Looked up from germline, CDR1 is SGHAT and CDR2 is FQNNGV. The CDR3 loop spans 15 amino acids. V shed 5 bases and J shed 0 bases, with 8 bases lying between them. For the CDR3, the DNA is TGTGCCAGCAGCACCGACTTCTCCTATAATTCACCCCTCCACTTT. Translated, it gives CASSTDFSYNSPLHF. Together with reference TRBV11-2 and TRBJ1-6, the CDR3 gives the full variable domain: EAGVAQSPRYKIIEKRQSVAFWCNPISGHATLYWYQQILGQGPKLLIQFQNNGVVDDSQLPKDRFSAERLKGVDSTLKIQPAKLEDSAVYLCASSTDFSYNSPLHFGNGTRLTVT.

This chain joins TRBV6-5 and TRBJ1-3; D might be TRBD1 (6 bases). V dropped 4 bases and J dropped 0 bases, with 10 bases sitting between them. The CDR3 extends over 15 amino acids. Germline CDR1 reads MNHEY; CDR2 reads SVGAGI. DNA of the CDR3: TGTGCCAGCAGTTCCAGGGGCCTCTCTGGAAACACCATATATTTT. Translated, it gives CASSSRGLSGNTIYF.

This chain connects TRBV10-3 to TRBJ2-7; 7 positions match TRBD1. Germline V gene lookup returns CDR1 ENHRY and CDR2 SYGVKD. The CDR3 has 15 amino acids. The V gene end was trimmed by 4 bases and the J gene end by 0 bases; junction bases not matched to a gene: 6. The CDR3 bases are TGTGCCATCAGTGCAGGGACAGTGAGCTCCTACGAGCAGTACTTC. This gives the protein CAISAGTVSSYEQYF.

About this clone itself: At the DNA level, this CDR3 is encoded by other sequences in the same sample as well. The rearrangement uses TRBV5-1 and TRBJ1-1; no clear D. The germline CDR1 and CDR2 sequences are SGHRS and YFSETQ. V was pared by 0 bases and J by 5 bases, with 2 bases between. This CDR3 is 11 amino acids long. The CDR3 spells CASSLGTEAFF. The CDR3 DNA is TGCGCCAGCAGCTTGGGGACTGAAGCTTTCTTT.

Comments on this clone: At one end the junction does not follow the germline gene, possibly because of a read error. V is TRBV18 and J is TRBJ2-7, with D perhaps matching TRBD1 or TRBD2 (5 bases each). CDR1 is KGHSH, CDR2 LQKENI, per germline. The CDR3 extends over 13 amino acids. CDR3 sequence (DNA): TGTGCCAGCTCACCATCCGGGACGGTGACGCTGAACTTC. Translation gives CASSPSGTVTLNF. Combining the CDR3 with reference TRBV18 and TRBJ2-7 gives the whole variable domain NAGVMQNPRHLVRRRGQEARLRCSPMKGHSHVYWYRQLPEEGLKFMVYLQKENIIDESGMPKERFSAEFPKEGPSILRIQQVVRGDSAAYFCASSPSGTVTLNFGPGTRLTVT.

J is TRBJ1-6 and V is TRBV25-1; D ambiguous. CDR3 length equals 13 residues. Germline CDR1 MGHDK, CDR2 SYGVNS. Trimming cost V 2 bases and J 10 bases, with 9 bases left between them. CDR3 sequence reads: CASSEPVGSPLHF. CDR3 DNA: TGTGCCAGCAGTGAACCGGTAGGCTCACCCCTCCACTTT. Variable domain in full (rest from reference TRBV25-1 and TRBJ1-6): EADIYQTPRYLVIGTGKKITLECSQTMGHDKMYWYQQDPGMELHLIHYSYGVNSTEKGDLSSESTVSRIRTEHFPLTLESARPSHTSQYLCASSEPVGSPLHFGNGTRLTVT.

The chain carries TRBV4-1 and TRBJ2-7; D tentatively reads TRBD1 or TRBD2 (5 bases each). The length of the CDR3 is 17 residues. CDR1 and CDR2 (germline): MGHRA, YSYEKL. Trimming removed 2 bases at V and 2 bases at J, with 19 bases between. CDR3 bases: TGCGCCAGCAGCCAAACAGCCGGGACCCCAGCAGCCTACGAGCAGTACTTC. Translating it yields CASSQTAGTPAAYEQYF.

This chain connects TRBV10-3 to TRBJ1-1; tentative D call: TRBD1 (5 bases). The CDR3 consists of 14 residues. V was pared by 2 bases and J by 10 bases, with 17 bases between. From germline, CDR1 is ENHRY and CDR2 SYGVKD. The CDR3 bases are TGTGCCATCAGTGAGGGGCCTGGCGTGGGACTAGCTTTCTTT. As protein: CAISEGPGVGLAFF.

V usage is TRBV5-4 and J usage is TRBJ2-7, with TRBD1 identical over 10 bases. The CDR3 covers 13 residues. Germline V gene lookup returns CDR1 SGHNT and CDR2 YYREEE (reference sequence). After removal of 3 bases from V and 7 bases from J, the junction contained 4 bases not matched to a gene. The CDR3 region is CASSSPGQGEQYF. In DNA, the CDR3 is TGTGCCAGCAGCTCCCCGGGACAGGGGGAGCAGTACTTC.

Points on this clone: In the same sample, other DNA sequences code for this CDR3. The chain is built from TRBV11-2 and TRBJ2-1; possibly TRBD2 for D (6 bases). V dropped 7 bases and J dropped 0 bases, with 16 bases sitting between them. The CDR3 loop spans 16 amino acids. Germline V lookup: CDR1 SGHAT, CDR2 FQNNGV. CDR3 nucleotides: TGTGCCAGCATCCCGACGCTTAGCGGCTCCTACAATGAGCAGTTCTTC. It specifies CASIPTLSGSYNEQFF.

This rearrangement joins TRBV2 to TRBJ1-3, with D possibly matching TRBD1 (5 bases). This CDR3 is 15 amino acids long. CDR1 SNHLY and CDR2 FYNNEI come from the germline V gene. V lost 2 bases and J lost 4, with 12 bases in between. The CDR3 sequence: CASSESQGRGNTIYF. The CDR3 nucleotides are TGTGCCAGCAGTGAATCCCAGGGTAGGGGAAACACCATATATTTT.

The CDR3: CASSQPLDRGNTGELFF. In DNA, the CDR3 is TGTGCCAGCAGCCAACCTCTTGACAGGGGGAACACCGGGGAGCTGTTTTTT. The chain links TRBV4-2 to TRBJ2-2; the match to TRBD1 covers 8 bases. V lost 2 bases, J lost 1 base, and 6 bases stayed unmatched. The CDR3 is 17 residues long. Looked up from germline, CDR1 is LGHNA and CDR2 is YNFKEQ.

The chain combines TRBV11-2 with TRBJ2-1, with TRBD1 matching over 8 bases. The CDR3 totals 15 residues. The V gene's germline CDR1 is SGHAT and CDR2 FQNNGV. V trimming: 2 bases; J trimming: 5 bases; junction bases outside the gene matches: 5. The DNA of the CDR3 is TGTGCCAGCAGCTTACAGGGGGCACTCAACAATGAGCAGTTCTTC. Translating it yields CASSLQGALNNEQFF. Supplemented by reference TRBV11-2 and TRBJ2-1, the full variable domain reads EAGVAQSPRYKIIEKRQSVAFWCNPISGHATLYWYQQILGQGPKLLIQFQNNGVVDDSQLPKDRFSAERLKGVDSTLKIQPAKLEDSAVYLCASSLQGALNNEQFFGPGTRLTVL.